This record looks at one TCR beta chain sequence and its context. Only a few counts were recorded for this clonotype. The antigen it recognizes is unknown. No qualities accompany the bases; no much larger clone lies one base away. The sample belongs to a study of T cells in Graves' hyperthyroidism and ophthalmopathy (dated by TCRdb to between 2018 and 2020). Some background on the complete study: Peripheral blood was sampled at the time of initial diagnosis, prior to any treatment. TCR V-J signatures able to tell the groups apart were searched for in a discovery cohort of approximately 95 patients, of whom more than 40 had Graves' ophthalmopathy and under 65 had stable Graves' hyperthyroidism. Prospective prediction of ophthalmopathy was tested in an independent validation cohort of about 19 hyperthyroidism patients and some 17 patients who later progressed to ophthalmopathy. The approximately 100 discovery patients were randomly divided into training and test sets at a 7:3 ratio. In over five Graves' hyperthyroidism patients, the study also compared T-cell repertoires from thyroid tissue with T-cell repertoires from blood. After blood sampling, hyperthyroidism patients were treated with methimazole at a starting dose of 30 mg daily, and ophthalmopathy patients were treated with high-dose intravenous methylprednisolone. According to the paper, TCR Vbeta CDR3 sequencing was carried out on 135 peripheral blood samples, which came from 40 to 45 ophthalmopathy, fewer than 80 hyperthyroidism and some 17 progressor patients. Summary of the overall study and its limitations: Most expanded thyroid clonotypes (frequency above 0.001) were also detected in blood, a finding suggesting that blood repertoires may reflect thyroid immune responses. During validation, the model predicted progression to ophthalmopathy a median of about 6.5 months ahead of onset, with 60% to 71% sensitivity and roughly 75% specificity. No statistical method was used to set the sample size in advance, and investigators knew the group allocation. A model built on a 13 V-J signature distinguished ophthalmopathy from stable hyperthyroidism, reaching roughly 88% sensitivity and around 81% specificity in cross-validation and 80%/75% in testing.

The TCR beta CDR3 regions were amplified from the RNA transcripts. The first round of RT-PCR for the TCR CDR3 was performed with the HTBI primer set and the Qiagen OneStep RT-PCR kit. Libraries were constructed in a second round of multiplex PCR, after which size selection and purification were carried out. The libraries were sequenced on an Illumina HiSeq2000 using paired-end 100 bp reads. On the authors' methods: SOAPnuke was used to process the raw data, removing reads that contained adapters or uncalled bases, had a mean Phred below 15, or lacked an exact match to the constant primer or identifier. High-quality paired reads were merged with COPE v1.2.5, and unique nucleotide sequences were defined as clonotypes. MiTCR v1.1 was used to align clonotypes to the IMGT TRBV, TRBD and TRBJ reference segments. The analysis included only V-J combinations with a frequency above 0.0001, which together covered about 99% of the repertoires. The TCS score was defined as F50 (clonal expansion) divided by E x V (chaos), with BLOSUM62-based TCRdist calculated between CDR3 peptides within each V-J. Welch's t-statistics and random forest reduced roughly 500 V-J features to some 14, which were used in a naive Bayes classifier (R e1071). The raw public data were reprocessed by TCRdb itself: fastp quality trimming at Q25, MiXCR clonotype calling, in-frame beta chains only. For every CDR3 protein sequence, its rows merge into one entry that carries the most common genes and DNA. The V and J calls shown here were made by TCRdb, not taken from the authors' results. This sample holds approximately 400,000 distinct CDR3 sequences; about 20% were observed only once. The ten largest clonotypes hold about 3.5% of the sample.

Stable Graves' hyperthyroidism was defined as no progression to ophthalmopathy during 18 months of follow-up. Hyperthyroidism patients were aged 18 to 65 years and newly diagnosed, with disease duration of less than 2 months. Exclusion was applied to patients with uncontrolled infections, other autoimmune diseases, pregnancy or lactation. Diagnoses relied on clinical symptoms, serum thyroxine and TRAb, thyroid ultrasound and orbital computed tomography. Ficoll-Paque density gradient centrifugation was used to isolate PBMCs from 9.5 to 10 ml of fresh peripheral blood. Total RNA was extracted with Trizol reagent, and quality was checked on an Agilent 2100 Bioanalyzer. CDR1 is given as ENHRY and CDR2 as SYGVKD, both from the germline V gene. V loses 4 bases, J loses 1 base, and the germline ends lie 13 bases apart. Spanning cysteine to phenylalanine, the CDR3 consists of 16 amino acids. Only the CDR3 portion is preserved as DNA: 48 bases, with reading frame beginning at the first base.

The sequenced sample was blood. Recombination linked TRBV10-3 to TRBJ2-2; a tentative D match to TRBD1 spans 6 bases. This clonotype was obtained from a woman under 30 with Graves' hyperthyroidism. The DNA sequence is TGTGCCATCAGTGTAACCGGGACACTGAACACCGGGGAGCTGTTTTTT. Its protein product is CAISVTGTLNTGELFF.